Listed here is a single T cell receptor (beta chain). Its antigen specificity is not known. Base qualities are missing; no much larger clone stands one base away. CDR1 and CDR2, per the germline V gene, are MDHEN and SYDVKM. V loses 4 bases of germline sequence and J loses 0 bases, and the interval between the two ends is 9 bases. From its cysteine to its phenylalanine, the CDR3 spans 14 amino acids. Solely the CDR3 DNA is kept, with 42 bases framed from the first base. This sample stems from a study of cytomegalovirus exposure and HLA in healthy donors (dated by TCRdb to the late 2010s). A note on the overall study: According to an earlier analysis of 550 to 700 of the donors, 150 million to 200 million T cells yielded over 100 million unique TCR beta sequences and 276 Gb of sequence data. Roughly 300 gigabases of sequencing data and roughly 90 million unique TCR sequences were included in an early release covering about 600 HLA-typed donors. Of the roughly 410 genotyped donors, 75% to 85% were placed in the genetic ancestry cluster associated with self-reported Caucasian donors. The study aimed to test whether cataloging public T cell receptors could reveal signatures of past pathogen exposure. The study profiled the T cell repertoires of about 640 subjects by immunosequencing and related them to cytomegalovirus serostatus. Along with the roughly 610-subject first cohort, a separate validation cohort of over a hundred different subjects was used. The study combined high-throughput TCR immunosequencing, statistical association of individual TCRs with disease status, and machine learning to predict cytomegalovirus infection status. To study patterns of TCR occurrence, a later analysis re-analyzed previously published TCR beta repertoires from 650 to 750 donors and added high-resolution HLA genotyping. In the later analysis, no new phenotypic data were used to find candidate immune exposures; instead, reliance was placed on TCR beta sequences and their occurrence across donors. An earlier analysis of some 500 of the donors used high-throughput TCR beta sequencing to judge whether each TCR beta V gene segment behaved as functional or pseudogenic. Donor age, sex, ethnicity and CMV serostatus were compiled together with the repertoire data. In a later genetic analysis, genome-wide SNP genotypes for about three fifths of the roughly 670 donors were used, and that subset was treated as a discovery cohort. Every discovery cohort repertoire had been produced on one sequencing platform. Class I and class II HLA loci were covered by the typing at four-digit resolution. The number of donors typed differed by locus, with 629-630 for A, B, C, DRB1 and DQB1, over 500 for DQA1, 600 to 610 for DPA1, and under 490 for DPB1. Four to six DR-DQ haplotypes were handled as single units for association and clustering, since linkage in the cohort was strong. Among some 410 genotyped donors of the cohort, an average of around 250,000 unique TCR beta nucleotide sequences was sequenced per donor, of which approximately 19% were non-productive. What the study reported, not specific to this receptor: An association between a missense DCLRE1C variant and V-gene and J-gene trimming of TCR beta chains was found in a later genetic analysis and replicated in an independent cohort. Correlated functional status among segregating V segments might reflect linkage disequilibrium, but an unknown experimental factor could not be ruled out. When HLA alleles, especially DR and DQ, strongly co-occurred, TCR associations were difficult to assign to individual alleles. Several of the top co-occurrence clusters appeared to be linked to parvovirus B19, influenza, CMV and Epstein-Barr virus, according to a later analysis. A few of the identified cytomegalovirus-associated TCR beta chains were confirmed in vitro to be specific for cytomegalovirus antigens. A total of fewer than 200 TCR beta chains were listed by the study as associated with cytomegalovirus. CMV serostatus was the only immune exposure information available for the cohort. A further reported finding was that TCR beta sequences accurately predicted the HLA-A and HLA-B alleles for most subjects in the first cohort. Some IMGT-functional V segments, including TRBV6-2 and TRBV6-3, could not be distinguished by the 87-base-pair reads and were therefore excluded. In a later analysis, HLA-associated TCR beta chains were found to be more clonally expanded and to have lower generation probabilities than equally common non-associated chains. The classifier was reported to diagnose cytomegalovirus status with high specificity and sensitivity in both the original and validation cohorts. Most TCR sequences were observed very rarely across donors, whereas some public TCRs were present in many individuals. Broadly in line with IMGT annotations, most TCR beta V segments showed up in productive rearrangements about 87% or about 30% of the time in an earlier analysis of 587 of the donors. In this cohort, only TCR beta chains were sequenced, and detectable features were limited by the absence of alpha or paired-chain data. The presence/absence analyses assumed that sequencing depth was roughly uniform across donors, and that assumption may not be true. Approximately 18 rarely observed V segments, including chromosome 9 orphons, were excluded from the earlier analysis of about 500 of the donors because counts were too low. According to a later analysis, most CMV-associated TCR beta chains appeared to be HLA-restricted, and the HLA associations seemed to be driven largely by CMV exposure. Specific HLA alleles were associated with 15,000 to 20,000 TCR beta sequences at a false discovery rate of 0.05 in a later analysis. According to a later genetic analysis, donors in an Asian-associated ancestry cluster had fewer N-insertions in productive TCRs than the roughly 670-donor mean. A cluster of highly shared sequence variants was judged likely to be a technical artifact of the sequencing pipeline. Because some donors lacked HLA typing at each locus, the association tests relied only on the typed subset. The authors suggested that the approach could potentially be extended to other disease states and immunological phenotypes. In a later analysis, the rate of TCR association differed among HLA loci, with DRB1 alleles having the most associated TCRs and HLA-C alleles having the fewest.

Library construction relied on the immunoSEQ multiplex PCR assay. For the multiplex PCR, a mixture combining 60 forward primers for TCR Vbeta segments and 13 reverse primers for TCR Jbeta segments was used. Amplification of the CDR3 region of rearranged TCR beta genes was performed with a multiplex PCR assay on genomic DNA. The amplified TCR beta libraries were sequenced on the Illumina HiSeq System as 87-base-pair reads. The published analysis was carried out like this. A later analysis tallied 80 million to 95 million unique TCR beta chains across the 700 or so repertoires, and approximately 11 million of those chains were shared by two or more donors. Raw reads were error-corrected and collapsed into unique sequences by a nearest-neighbor algorithm in which closely related sequences were merged to remove PCR and sequencing errors. To assign V, D and J gene segments, CDR3 sequences were aligned to IMGT reference sequences. For a sequence to be retained, a match of at least six nucleotides was required to both a V gene segment and a J gene segment. Rearrangements were classified as productive when the CDR3 lacked stop codons and remained in frame with V and J, and all other rearrangements were classified as non-productive. CDR3 was defined by IMGT convention, running from the second conserved V-encoded cysteine to the conserved J-encoded phenylalanine. The earlier analysis of roughly 590 of the donors excluded any sequence lacking an unambiguous match to a single V gene segment. An earlier analysis of several hundred of the donors classified V segments as functional when productive rearrangements were above 56.7% and as segregating when the standard deviation between donors was above 5%. A statistical classification framework was developed to diagnose cytomegalovirus status using the catalog of TCR beta chain sequences. A later analysis assigned V and J genes by comparing TCR nucleotide sequences with IMGT/GENE-DB human TR gene sequences. A later analysis assigned CDR3 sequences and most-parsimonious VDJ recombination scenarios with the TCRdist pipeline. A later analysis defined each TCR beta chain by its CDR3 amino acid sequence plus V-gene family, and excluded reads lacking a unique V-gene family. As a way to deal with suspected cross-contamination and a sequencing artifact, a later analysis dropped 592 nucleotide sequences that were highly shared and had low generation probability. A later analysis calculated a clonal expansion index for each public chain from normalized within-repertoire ranks of inferred template counts. Generation probabilities in a later analysis came from a VDJ recombination model fitted to out-of-frame rearrangements, and those results were checked against IGoR. Hypergeometric tests were used in a later analysis to score TCR-TCR, TCR-HLA and TCR-CMV co-occurrence, with a repertoire-size bias correction applied to the TCR pairs. A later analysis estimated false discovery rates by permuting HLA or CMV assignments 20 times. In a later analysis, co-occurring TCRs were grouped with DBSCAN, and TCRdist sequence similarity was added when clustering was performed within HLA-allele-positive subsets. Repertoires with fewer than 30,000 or more than 120,000 public chains, plus five repertoires with anomalous nucleotide sharing, were excluded from co-occurrence clustering. Held by TCRdb, this immuneACCESS table contains in-frame sequences only and omits some clones. Under half of the omission traces to an unresolved V gene where checked; the cause of the rest is unknown. The DNA was the basis for D and trimming; V, J and clone size are from that table. In all, the sample holds 85,000 to 100,000 clones, and 65% to 80% of those were seen once. Roughly 6.9% of the sample comes from the top ten.

The cohort comprised some 700 healthy bone marrow donors. At the time of sampling, all cohort members were nominally healthy, though unrecorded immune exposures were likely present. The donor was CMV seropositive and belonged to the group of 250 to 300 seropositive cohort members. Every donor gave a peripheral blood sample, and the peripheral blood mononuclear cells from that sample were used for TCR beta sequencing. The Qiagen DNeasy Blood Extraction Kit was used to extract genomic DNA from the blood cell samples. The source is a man between 35 and 55 years old in good health and CMV-seropositive. The chain joins TRBV28 to TRBJ1-1; TRBD1 is a possible D gene, resting on 5 matching bases. The sequenced sample was PBMCs. The CDR3 region reads CASSSDTMNTEAFF. The sequenced DNA is TGTGCCAGCAGTTCGGACACCATGAACACTGAAGCTTTCTTT.